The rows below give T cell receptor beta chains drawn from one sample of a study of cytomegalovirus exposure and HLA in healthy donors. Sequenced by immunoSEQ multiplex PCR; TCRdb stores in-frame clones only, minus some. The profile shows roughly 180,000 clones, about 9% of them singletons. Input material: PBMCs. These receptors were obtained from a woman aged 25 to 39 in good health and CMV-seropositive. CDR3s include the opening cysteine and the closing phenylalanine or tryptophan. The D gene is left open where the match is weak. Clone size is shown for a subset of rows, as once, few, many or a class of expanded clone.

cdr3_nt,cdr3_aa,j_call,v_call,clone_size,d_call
TGTGCCAGCTCCCCTGGACTAGCGGATACGCAGTATTTT,CASSPGLADTQYF,TRBJ2-3,TRBV18,-,TRBD2
TGCGCCAGCTTGCCCTACGGGAGCTCCTACAATGAGCAGTTCTTC,CASLPYGSSYNEQFF,TRBJ2-1,TRBV5-1,few,-
TGTGCCACCTTGACAGGGGGGAACCAGCCCCAGCATTTT,CATLTGGNQPQHF,TRBJ1-5,TRBV6-1,-,TRBD1
TGTGCCAGCAGTGAGACAGCTGCCTCCTACGAGCAGTACTTC,CASSETAASYEQYF,TRBJ2-7,TRBV2,few,-
TGTGCCAGCAGTGAAAGCCCTAGCGGGGTCAATGAGCAGTTCTTC,CASSESPSGVNEQFF,TRBJ2-1,TRBV25-1,-,TRBD2
TGTGCCATCAGTGGACAGCCTAGCACAGATACGCAGTATTTT,CAISGQPSTDTQYF,TRBJ2-3,TRBV10-3,-,-
TGCGCCAGCAGCCCCTCCGGTGGCAGGGGAGCGGAGAGGGAGCTGTTTTTT,CASSPSGGRGAERELFF,TRBJ2-2,TRBV5-1,few,-
TGTGCCAGCACCCAGGACAGGGGTGGATACAATGAGCAGTTCTTC,CASTQDRGGYNEQFF,TRBJ2-1,TRBV6-1,-,TRBD1
TGTGCCAGCTCATCGGGACTAGCGGGAGCCGCCGGGGAGCTGTTTTTT,CASSSGLAGAAGELFF,TRBJ2-2,TRBV18,few,TRBD2
TGTGCCAGCAGGGGACTAGCGGGGGTGACAGATACGCAGTATTTT,CASRGLAGVTDTQYF,TRBJ2-3,TRBV2,few,TRBD2
TGCGCCAGCAGCTTTACGGCAGGGGGAGGCCTCGGTGAAGCTTTCTTT,CASSFTAGGGLGEAFF,TRBJ1-1,TRBV5-1,few,TRBD1
TGTGCCAGCAGCCCTCTGGGTATTGAGGGTCAGCCCCAGCATTTT,CASSPLGIEGQPQHF,TRBJ1-5,TRBV11-2,few,-
TGCGCCAGCAGCTTGGCGGACAGTCGGTATGGCTACACCTTC,CASSLADSRYGYTF,TRBJ1-2,TRBV5-1,-,-
TGTGCCAGCAGCCCCTACGAGGAAAAACTGTTTTTT,CASSPYEEKLFF,TRBJ1-4,TRBV2,-,-
TGCGCCAGCAGTGAGCAGGGATCGGCCCAGTACTTC,CASSEQGSAQYF,TRBJ2-5,TRBV10-2,-,-
TGTGCCAGCAGCTTTAGGGGACAGGGGAATCGGAACACTGAAGCTTTCTTT,CASSFRGQGNRNTEAFF,TRBJ1-1,TRBV5-6,few,TRBD1
TGTGCCAGCAGGGACAGGGGATTGATCGGGGCTCAGTACTTC,CASRDRGLIGAQYF,TRBJ2-4,TRBV27,few,TRBD1
TGTGCCAGCACCACAGACCAAAGCTCCTACAATGAGCAGTTCTTC,CASTTDQSSYNEQFF,TRBJ2-1,TRBV6-5,few,-